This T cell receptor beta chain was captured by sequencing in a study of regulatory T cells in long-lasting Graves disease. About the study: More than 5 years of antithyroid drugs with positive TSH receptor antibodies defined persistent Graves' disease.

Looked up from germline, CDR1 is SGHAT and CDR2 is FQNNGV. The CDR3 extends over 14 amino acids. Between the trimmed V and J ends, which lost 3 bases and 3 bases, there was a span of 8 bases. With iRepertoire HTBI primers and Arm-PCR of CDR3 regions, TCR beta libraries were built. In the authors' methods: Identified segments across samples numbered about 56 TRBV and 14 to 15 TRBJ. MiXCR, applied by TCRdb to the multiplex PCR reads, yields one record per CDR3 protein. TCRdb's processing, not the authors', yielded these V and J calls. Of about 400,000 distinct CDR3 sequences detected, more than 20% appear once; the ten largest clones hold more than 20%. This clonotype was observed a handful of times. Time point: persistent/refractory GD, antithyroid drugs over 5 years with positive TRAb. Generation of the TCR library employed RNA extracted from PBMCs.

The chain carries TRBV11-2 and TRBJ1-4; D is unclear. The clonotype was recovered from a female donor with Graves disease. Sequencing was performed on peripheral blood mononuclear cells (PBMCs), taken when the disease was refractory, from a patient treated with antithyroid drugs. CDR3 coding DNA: TGTGCCAGCAGCTTCAGGATCGCTAATGAAAAACTGTTTTTT. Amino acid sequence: CASSFRIANEKLFF.